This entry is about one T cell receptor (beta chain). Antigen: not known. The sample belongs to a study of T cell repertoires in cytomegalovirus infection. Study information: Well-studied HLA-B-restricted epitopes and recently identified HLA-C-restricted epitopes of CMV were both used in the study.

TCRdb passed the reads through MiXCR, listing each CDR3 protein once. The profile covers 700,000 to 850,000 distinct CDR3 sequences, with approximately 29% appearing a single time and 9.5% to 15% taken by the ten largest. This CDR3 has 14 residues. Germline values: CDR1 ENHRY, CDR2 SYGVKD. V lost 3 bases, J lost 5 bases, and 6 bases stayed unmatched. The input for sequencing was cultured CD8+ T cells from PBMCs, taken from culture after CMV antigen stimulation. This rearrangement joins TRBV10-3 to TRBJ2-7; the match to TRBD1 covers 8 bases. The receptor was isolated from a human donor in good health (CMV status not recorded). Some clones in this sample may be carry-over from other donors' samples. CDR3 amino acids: CAISEDRGGDEQYF. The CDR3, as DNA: TGTGCCATCAGTGAAGACAGGGGTGGCGACGAGCAGTACTTC.